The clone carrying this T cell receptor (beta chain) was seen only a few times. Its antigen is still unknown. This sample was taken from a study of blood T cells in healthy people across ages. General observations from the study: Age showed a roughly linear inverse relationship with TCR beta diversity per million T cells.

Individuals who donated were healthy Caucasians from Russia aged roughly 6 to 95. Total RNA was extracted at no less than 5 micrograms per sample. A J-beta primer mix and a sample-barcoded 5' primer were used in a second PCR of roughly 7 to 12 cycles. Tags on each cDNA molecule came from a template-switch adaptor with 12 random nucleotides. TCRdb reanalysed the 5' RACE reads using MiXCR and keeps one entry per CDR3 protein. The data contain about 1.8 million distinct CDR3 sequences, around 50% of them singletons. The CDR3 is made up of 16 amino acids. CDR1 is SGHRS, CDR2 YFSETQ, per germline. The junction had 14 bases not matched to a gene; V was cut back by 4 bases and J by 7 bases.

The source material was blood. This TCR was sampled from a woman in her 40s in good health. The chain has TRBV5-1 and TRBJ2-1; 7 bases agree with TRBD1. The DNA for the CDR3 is TGCGCCAGCAGCCAACAAACAGGGGAGTTTTTGAATGAGCAGTTCTTC. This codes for CASSQQTGEFLNEQFF.